This TCR beta chain was identified during a study of blood T cell repertoires in COVID-19. Study summary: The samples span acute and convalescent COVID-19 from the United States, Italy and Spain. The analysed material was cDNA or gDNA that came from T cells, B-cell-depleted T cells, or PBMCs.

Using immunoSEQ multiplex PCR, the repertoire was profiled, and TCRdb retains in-frame clones only, with some absent. The sample lists more than 150,000 clones, 65% to 80% occurring once. The germline V gene encodes CDR1 GTSNPN and CDR2 SVGIG (reference sequence). This CDR3 contains 15 residues. The V and J ends lost 0 bases and 0 bases respectively, with 11 bases between them. This chain links TRBV30 with TRBJ1-1; D remains ambiguous. The receptor was derived from a man aged 45-65 years who had recovered from COVID-19. The material sequenced was peripheral blood. Written as DNA, the CDR3 is TGTGCCTGGAGTGTCCAACGGGTCATGAACACTGAAGCTTTCTTT. Residues: CAWSVQRVMNTEAFF.